Following are 16 T cell receptor beta chains from one sample sequenced in a study of cytomegalovirus exposure and HLA in healthy donors (TCRdb year 2017). Library construction relied on the immunoSEQ multiplex PCR assay. For the multiplex PCR, a mixture combining 60 forward primers for TCR Vbeta segments and 13 reverse primers for TCR Jbeta segments was used. TCRdb holds this immuneACCESS table with in-frame rearrangements only. Some clones are missing; in checked studies, unresolved V genes explain under half, and the rest has no known cause. In this sample the table shows some 200,000 clones, about 74% of which occur a single time. About a sixth of the sample belongs to the ten largest clones. Specimen: PBMCs. Source of these receptors: a man aged 35 to 55 in good health and CMV-seronegative.

The chain couples TRBV7-8 to TRBJ1-1, with D unresolved. This CDR3 is 12 amino acids long. Germline-derived CDR1 and CDR2 are SGHVS and FQNEAQ. V lost 5 bases and J 4 bases, leaving 8 bases between the germline ends. This CDR3 is CASSRDTTEAFF. For the CDR3, the DNA is TGTGCCAGCAGCCGCGACACCACTGAAGCTTTCTTT.

The chain joins TRBV13 to TRBJ2-6, with D possibly being TRBD1 (5 bases). The CDR3 contains 16 residues. The germline V gene encodes CDR1 PRHDT and CDR2 FYEKMQ (reference sequence). With 5 bases removed from V and 4 bases from J, the gap between germline ends came to 15 bases. The CDR3 is CASSERDRSGANVLTF. The CDR3 DNA reads TGTGCCAGCAGCGAGCGAGACAGATCCGGGGCCAACGTCCTGACTTTC.

This chain links TRBV4-1 with TRBJ1-4; 9 bases are a match to TRBD1. The trim removed 3 bases at V and 10 bases at J, leaving 6 bases unmatched. Germline CDR1 is MGHRA and CDR2 is YSYEKL. There are 14 residues in the CDR3. The CDR3 DNA reads as TGCGCCAGCAGCCAGGGACAGGGAAACGGAAAACTGTTTTTT. Its protein is CASSQGQGNGKLFF.

V gene TRBV5-6 combines with J gene TRBJ1-3; no clear D gene. Germline CDR1 is SGHDT and CDR2 is YYEEEE. Trimming stripped 5 bases from V and 3 bases from J, with 6 bases between. This CDR3 is 12 amino acids long. CDR3: CASRLGGNTIYF. CDR3 nucleotide sequence: TGTGCCAGCAGGCTAGGTGGAAACACCATATATTTT.

The chain joins TRBV2 to TRBJ1-5; no reliable D call. Trimming took 5 bases from V and 0 from J, leaving 11 bases between them. Germline CDR1 SNHLY, CDR2 FYNNEI. CDR3 length: 15 amino acids. The CDR3 is CASSRAGNSNQPQHF. The CDR3 DNA reads TGTGCCAGCAGTCGAGCGGGAAATAGCAATCAGCCCCAGCATTTT.

The V call is TRBV4-3, the J call TRBJ2-2; TRBD1 matches at 8 bases. J gave up 4 bases and V 5 bases, and 9 bases lay outside the gene matches. CDR1 and CDR2 from the germline V gene are LGHNA and YSLEER. The CDR3 extends over 16 amino acids. DNA of the CDR3: TGCGCCAGCAGCTTAAGCCGGGACAGGCCCACCGGGGAGCTGTTTTTT. Its translation: CASSLSRDRPTGELFF.

This chain joins TRBV5-1 and TRBJ2-1, with 13 bases identical to TRBD2. This CDR3 has 16 amino acids. Germline V CDR1 and CDR2: SGHRS, YFSETQ. Trimming removed 3 bases from V and 8 bases from J; junction bases left unmatched: 8. DNA of the CDR3: TGCGCCAGCAGCTCTTTCGGACTAGCGGGAGCGGATGAGCAGTTCTTC. Translation gives CASSSFGLAGADEQFF.

The chain uses TRBV6-6 and TRBJ2-7, with TRBD2 matching 8 bases. V was pared by 4 bases and J by 4 bases, with 6 bases of the junction left unmatched. The CDR3 covers 14 residues. CDR1 is MNHNY, CDR2 SVGAGI, per germline (reference sequence). The CDR3 region has the DNA TGTGCCAGCAGTTTAGCGGGACACCCTTACGAGCAGTACTTC. This gives the protein CASSLAGHPYEQYF.

As concerns this clone: Other DNA sequences in this specimen translate into the identical CDR3. The chain uses TRBV6-1 and TRBJ2-7; a possible D gene is TRBD1 (6 bases). The CDR3 loop spans 13 amino acids. From germline, CDR1 is MNHNS and CDR2 SASEGT. V was trimmed by 6 bases and J by 3 bases, leaving 12 bases between them. The CDR3 reads CASRVGQLYEQYF. CDR3 nucleotide sequence: TGTGCCAGCAGGGTCGGACAGCTCTACGAGCAGTACTTC.

The chain is built from TRBV27 and TRBJ2-2; D remains unclear. Germline V gene lookup returns CDR1 MNHEY and CDR2 SMNVEV (reference sequence). The CDR3 is 14 residues long. V was pared by 6 bases and J by 6 bases, with 14 bases between. CDR3 sequence: CASSPLYSAGELFF. The CDR3 bases are TGTGCCAGCAGCCCGCTATATTCGGCCGGGGAGCTGTTTTTT.

This chain links TRBV29-1 with TRBJ1-4; possibly TRBD1 for D (6 bases). Germline V lookup: CDR1 SQVTM, CDR2 ANQGSEA. This CDR3 contains 13 residues. Trimming stripped 4 bases from V and 3 bases from J, with 9 bases between. The CDR3 region is CSVVQGANEKLFF. The CDR3 nucleotides are TGCAGCGTTGTACAGGGTGCTAATGAAAAACTGTTTTTT.

The rearrangement joins TRBV30 to TRBJ2-1, with 8 nucleotides matching TRBD2. The ends lost 5 bases at V and 4 bases at J; junction bases unmatched: 13. Germline V CDR1 and CDR2: GTSNPN, SVGIG (reference sequence). The CDR3 runs to 16 residues. DNA of the CDR3: TGTGCCTGGGGTCCACTCTCAAGCGGGAGTTACAATGAGCAGTTCTTC. Its translation is CAWGPLSSGSYNEQFF.

The chain couples TRBV5-5 to TRBJ1-5; no firm D call. Deletions cut 4 bases from V and 3 bases from J, with 8 bases between. The CDR3 consists of 13 residues. In germline, CDR1 is SGHKS, CDR2 YYEKEE (reference sequence). The CDR3 DNA follows: TGTGCCAGCAGCCGAACAGACAATCAGCCCCAGCATTTT. Residues: CASSRTDNQPQHF.

The chain employs TRBV1 and TRBJ2-1; TRBD2, the table's D call, was not compared with the DNA. TRBV1 is a documented pseudogene. CDR3 length equals 15 residues. DNA for the CDR3: TGCACCAGCAGCCCCGGACTAGCGGGGGCGGGTGAGCAGTTCTTC. Its translation is CTSSPGLAGAGEQFF.

This chain joins TRBV7-9 and TRBJ2-2, with D tentatively TRBD2 (5 bases). The CDR3 has 16 residues. The germline V and J ends were trimmed by 2 bases and 0 bases, with 10 bases remaining between them. The V gene's germline CDR1 is SEHNR and CDR2 FQNEAQ (reference sequence). The CDR3: CASSLSSGTNTGELFF. CDR3 coding DNA: TGTGCCAGCAGCTTATCGTCGGGGACGAACACCGGGGAGCTGTTTTTT.

V usage is TRBV2 and J usage is TRBJ1-5; TRBD1 is a possible D gene (6 bases). The length of the CDR3 is 15 residues. The ends were cut back, 7 bases at V and 5 bases at J, with 18 bases in the middle. Germline V CDR1 and CDR2: SNHLY, FYNNEI. The chain's CDR3 is CASNTGQTMDQPQHF. In DNA, the CDR3 is TGTGCCAGCAATACAGGACAGACGATGGATCAGCCCCAGCATTTT.